A single sample is the source of the 5 T cell receptor beta chains below, sequenced in a study of CD8 T cells in ankylosing spondylitis. Using its own MiXCR run on the 5' RACE reads, TCRdb lists one record per CDR3 protein. The sample has 250,000 to 350,000 distinct CDR3 sequences; less than 25% are singletons. Sequenced: blood, either unsorted or a sorted T cell fraction (not recorded which). These receptor sequences come from a female donor with ankylosing spondylitis or in good health (not recorded which).

This clonotype was seen many times. The chain is built from TRBV5-5 and TRBJ2-1, with TRBD2 matching 12 bases. CDR1 is SGHKS, CDR2 YYEKEE, per germline (reference sequence). The V gene end was trimmed by 4 bases and the J gene end by 7 bases; junction bases not matched to a gene: 6. The CDR3 sequence is 15 residues long. CDR3 in amino acids: CASSVGLAGGNEQFF. CDR3 nucleotides: TGTGCCAGCAGCGTTGGTCTAGCGGGAGGGAATGAGCAGTTCTTC.

This clonotype was observed at least ten times. The CDR3 bases are TGTGCCAGCAGTCGTCGGGAAGAGCAGTACTTC. It is translated as CASSRREEQYF. The chain links TRBV6-6 to TRBJ2-7, with a tentative D call TRBD2 (5 bases). This CDR3 is 11 amino acids long. The V end was cut by 5 bases, the J end by 7 bases, with 9 bases between. Germline assignment: CDR1 MNHNY and CDR2 SVGAGI (reference sequence).

The rearrangement links TRBV7-6 to TRBJ2-5; a weak D match, TRBD2 (6 bases). Trimming cost V 5 bases and J 4 bases, with 14 bases left between them. The CDR3 contains 14 residues. Germline lookup yields CDR1 SGHVS and CDR2 FNYEAQ. CDR3 nucleotide sequence: TGTGCCAGCAGCCCCCTCGGGAGTGGAGAGACCCAGTACTTC. This sequence encodes CASSPLGSGETQYF. Together with reference TRBV7-6 and TRBJ2-5, the CDR3 gives the full variable domain: GAGVSQSPRYKVTKRGQDVALRCDPISGHVSLYWYRQALGQGPEFLTYFNYEAQQDKSGLPNDRFSAERPEGSISTLTIQRTEQRDSAMYRCASSPLGSGETQYFGPGTRLLVL.

This sequence joins TRBV20-1 and TRBJ2-5; TRBD2 matches 7 bases. V lost 6 bases, J lost 3 bases, and 7 bases stayed unmatched. Germline V lookup: CDR1 DFQATT, CDR2 SNEGSKA (reference sequence). The CDR3 contains 13 residues. CDR3 in DNA: TGCAGTGCGGAGCGGGATCGCGAAGAGACCCAGTACTTC. Amino acids: CSAERDREETQYF.

The chain combines TRBV25-1 with TRBJ2-5; D is possibly TRBD1 or TRBD2 (5 bases each). The V end was cut by 1 base, the J end by 5 bases, with 17 bases between. The CDR3 is made up of 16 amino acids. The germline V gene has CDR1 MGHDK and CDR2 SYGVNS. The DNA of the CDR3 is TGTGCCAGCAGTGAATCCCGAGGAACGGGGCAGGAGACCCAGTACTTC. Residues: CASSESRGTGQETQYF.